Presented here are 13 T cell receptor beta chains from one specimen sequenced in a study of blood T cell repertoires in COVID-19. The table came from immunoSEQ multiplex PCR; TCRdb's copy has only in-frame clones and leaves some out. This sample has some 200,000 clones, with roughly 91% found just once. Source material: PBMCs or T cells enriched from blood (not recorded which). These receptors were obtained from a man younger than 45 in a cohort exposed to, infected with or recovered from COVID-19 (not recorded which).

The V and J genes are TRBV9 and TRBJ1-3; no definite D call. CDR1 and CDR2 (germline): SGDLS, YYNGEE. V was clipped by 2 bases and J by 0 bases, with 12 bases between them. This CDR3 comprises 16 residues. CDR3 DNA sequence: TGTGCCAGCAGCGTTTTACAGACAAGCTCTGGAAACACCATATATTTT. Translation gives CASSVLQTSSGNTIYF.

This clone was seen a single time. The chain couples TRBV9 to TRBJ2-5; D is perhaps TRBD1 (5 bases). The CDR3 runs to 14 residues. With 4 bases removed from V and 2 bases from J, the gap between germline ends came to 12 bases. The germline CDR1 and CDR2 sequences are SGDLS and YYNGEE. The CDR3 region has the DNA TGTGCCAGCAGCCCTGGGGCTAATCAAGAGACCCAGTACTTC. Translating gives CASSPGANQETQYF.

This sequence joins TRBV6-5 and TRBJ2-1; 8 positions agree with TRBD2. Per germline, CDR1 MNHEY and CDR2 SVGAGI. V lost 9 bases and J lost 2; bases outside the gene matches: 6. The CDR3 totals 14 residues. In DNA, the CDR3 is TGTGCCAGTTACAGCGGGAGCACCTACAATGAGCAGTTCTTC. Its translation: CASYSGSTYNEQFF.

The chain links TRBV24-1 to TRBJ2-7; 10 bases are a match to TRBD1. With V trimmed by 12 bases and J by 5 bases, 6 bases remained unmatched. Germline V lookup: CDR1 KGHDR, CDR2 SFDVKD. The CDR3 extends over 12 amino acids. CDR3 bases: TGTGCCTCCGCCGGGACAGGGGACGAGCAGTACTTC. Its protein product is CASAGTGDEQYF.

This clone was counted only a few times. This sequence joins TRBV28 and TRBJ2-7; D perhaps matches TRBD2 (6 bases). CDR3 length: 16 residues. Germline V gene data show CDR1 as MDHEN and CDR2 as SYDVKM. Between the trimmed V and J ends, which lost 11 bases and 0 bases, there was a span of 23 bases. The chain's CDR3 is CASTGPRERLSYEQYF. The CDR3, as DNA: TGTGCCTCCACCGGACCACGGGAGCGCCTCTCCTACGAGCAGTACTTC.

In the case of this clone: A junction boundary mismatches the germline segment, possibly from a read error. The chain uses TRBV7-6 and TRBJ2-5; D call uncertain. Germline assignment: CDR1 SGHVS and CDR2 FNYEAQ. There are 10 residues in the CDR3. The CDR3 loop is CASRGAYSDF. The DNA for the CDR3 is TGTGCCAGCAGAGGAGCTTACTCCGACTTC. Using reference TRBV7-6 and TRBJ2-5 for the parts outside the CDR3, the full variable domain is GAGVSQSPRYKVTKRGQDVALRCDPISGHVSLYWYRQALGQGPEFLTYFNYEAQQDKSGLPNDRFSAERPEGSISTLTIQRTEQRDSAMYRCASRGAYSDFGPGTRLLVL.

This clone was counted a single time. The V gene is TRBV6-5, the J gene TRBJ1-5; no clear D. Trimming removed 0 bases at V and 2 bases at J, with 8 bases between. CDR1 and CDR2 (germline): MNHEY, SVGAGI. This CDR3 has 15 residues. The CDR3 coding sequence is TGTGCCAGCAGTTACTCCCCCGGAGGCAATCAGCCCCAGCATTTT. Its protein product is CASSYSPGGNQPQHF.

Here the CDR3 reads CASSHEGAPAFKNIQYF. The CDR3 DNA is TGTGCCAGCAGTCACGAGGGGGCACCGGCCTTCAAAAACATTCAGTACTTC. The rearrangement joins TRBV28 to TRBJ2-4; 7 bases map to TRBD1. The CDR3 runs 17 residues. Unmatched junction bases numbered 13, after V lost 5 bases and J lost 3 bases. In germline, CDR1 is MDHEN, CDR2 SYDVKM.

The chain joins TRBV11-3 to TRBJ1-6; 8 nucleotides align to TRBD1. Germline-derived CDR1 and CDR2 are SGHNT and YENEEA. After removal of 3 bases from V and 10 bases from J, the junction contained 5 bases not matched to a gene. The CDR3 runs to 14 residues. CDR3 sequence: CASSLTGVGSPLHF. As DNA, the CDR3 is TGTGCCAGCAGCTTGACAGGGGTGGGGTCACCCCTCCACTTT.

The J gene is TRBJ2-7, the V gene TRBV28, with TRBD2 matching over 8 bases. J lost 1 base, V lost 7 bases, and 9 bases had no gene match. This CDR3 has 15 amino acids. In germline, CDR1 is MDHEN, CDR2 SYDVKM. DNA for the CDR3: TGTGCCAGCACTGTCGCGGGAGGTTCTTCCTACGAGCAGTACTTC. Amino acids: CASTVAGGSSYEQYF.

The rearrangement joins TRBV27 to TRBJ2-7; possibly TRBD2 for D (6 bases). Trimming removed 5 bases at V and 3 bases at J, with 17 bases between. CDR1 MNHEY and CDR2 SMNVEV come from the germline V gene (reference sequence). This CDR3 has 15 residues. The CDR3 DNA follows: TGTGCCAGCAGTCCCGAAGCGGGTGTACTCTACGAGCAGTACTTC. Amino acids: CASSPEAGVLYEQYF.

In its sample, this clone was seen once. As DNA, the CDR3 is TGTGCCAGCAGCGAACAGGCGGGGGCCTACGAGCAGTACTTC. It specifies CASSEQAGAYEQYF. The chain links TRBV27 to TRBJ2-7; TRBD2 matches at 7 bases. Trimming removed 6 bases from V and 2 bases from J; junction bases left unmatched: 7. The CDR3 is 14 residues long. The germline CDR1 and CDR2 sequences are MNHEY and SMNVEV (reference sequence).

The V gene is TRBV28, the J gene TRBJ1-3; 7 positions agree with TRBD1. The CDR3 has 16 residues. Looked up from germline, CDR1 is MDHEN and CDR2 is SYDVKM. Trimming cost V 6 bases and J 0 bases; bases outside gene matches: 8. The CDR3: CASRGDRASSGNTIYF. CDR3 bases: TGTGCCAGCAGAGGCGACAGGGCCAGCTCTGGAAACACCATATATTTT. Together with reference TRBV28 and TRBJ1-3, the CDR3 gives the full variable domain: DVKVTQSSRYLVKRTGEKVFLECVQDMDHENMFWYRQDPGLGLRLIYFSYDVKMKEKGDIPEGYSVSREKKERFSLILESASTNQTSMYLCASRGDRASSGNTIYFGEGSWLTVV.